A selection of T cell receptor beta chains follows, all from one sample in a study of response to subunit inactivated influenza vaccine. TCRdb reprocessed the RT-PCR reads via MiXCR and lists one record per CDR3 protein. The sample has approximately 520,000 distinct CDR3 sequences, approximately 15% seen once. Sequencing used CD4+ T cells sorted from PBMCs, obtained around 25 months after vaccination. These TCRs come from a man in his fifties or sixties who received an inactivated influenza vaccine. Each CDR3 is given with its conserved first and last residue. The D gene is left open where the match is weak. Clone size is given for some rows only: seen once, a few or many times, or a class if the clone is expanded.

>TRBV10-1|-|-|TRBJ2-2
CASSESGGPGELFF
TGCGCCAGCAGTGAGTCCGGGGGACCCGGGGAGCTGTTTTTT
>TRBV6-2/TRBV6-3|-|TRBD1|TRBJ2-7
CASSWTGGHYEQYF
TGTGCCAGCAGTTGGACAGGGGGGCATTACGAGCAGTACTTC
>TRBV19|-|-|TRBJ1-1
CASSIRVSAPFWGTEAFF
TGTGCCAGTAGTATCAGGGTTTCGGCACCCTTCTGGGGCACTGAAGCTTTCTTT
>TRBV9|-|TRBD1|TRBJ2-3
CASSSDRDVTDTQYF
TGTGCCAGCAGCTCAGACAGGGATGTCACAGATACGCAGTATTTT
>TRBV5-1|-|-|TRBJ2-7
CASSLISTYEQYF
TGCGCCAGCAGCTTGATTAGCACCTACGAGCAGTACTTC
>TRBV20-1|few|-|TRBJ2-7
CSARDQTDTYEQYF
TGCAGTGCTAGAGATCAAACCGATACCTACGAGCAGTACTTC
>TRBV10-3|many|-|TRBJ1-6
CAIAPSSGTENSPLHF
TGTGCCATCGCCCCATCCTCCGGGACTGAGAATTCACCCCTCCACTTT
>TRBV10-2|-|-|TRBJ2-5
CASSAGRAGETQYF
TGCGCCAGCAGTGCGGGACGGGCGGGAGAGACCCAGTACTTC
>TRBV3-1|-|TRBD2|TRBJ2-7
CASSQDLGTSGRYEQYF
TGTGCCAGCAGCCAAGATCTAGGAACTAGCGGGAGGTACGAGCAGTACTTC
>TRBV20-1|-|-|TRBJ2-3
CSAPPQGYTQYF
TGCAGTGCCCCCCCCCAGGGGTATACGCAGTATTTT
>TRBV28|-|TRBD1|TRBJ1-1
CASRTGAETEAFF
TGTGCCAGCAGGACAGGGGCTGAAACTGAAGCTTTCTTT
>TRBV5-1|-|TRBD2|TRBJ2-1
CASSKDSGGYNEQFF
TGCGCCAGCAGCAAAGATAGCGGGGGGTACAATGAGCAGTTCTTC
>TRBV20-1|few|TRBD2|TRBJ2-1
CSAKGTSGYNEQFF
TGCAGTGCTAAAGGGACTAGCGGGTACAATGAGCAGTTCTTC
>TRBV10-3|-|-|TRBJ1-1
CAISESGVGAFF
TGTGCCATCAGTGAGTCAGGTGTCGGAGCTTTCTTT
>TRBV18|few|TRBD2|TRBJ2-3
CASSPLLAGKRSEDDTQYF
TGTGCCAGCTCACCACTACTAGCGGGAAAACGGTCCGAAGACGATACGCAGTATTTT
>TRBV10-1|-|-|TRBJ2-5
CASSDVGVAQETQYF
TGCGCCAGCAGTGATGTGGGGGTGGCCCAAGAGACCCAGTACTTC
>TRBV7-8|-|-|TRBJ1-2
CASSGAANYGYTF
TGTGCCAGCAGCGGGGCAGCTAACTATGGCTACACCTTC
>TRBV14|few|-|TRBJ2-7
CASSQDRVREQYF
TGTGCCAGCAGCCAAGACAGAGTAAGGGAGCAGTACTTC
>TRBV28|-|TRBD1|TRBJ1-3
CASRRQGLTGNTIYF
TGTGCCAGCAGAAGACAGGGGTTAACTGGAAACACCATATATTTT
>TRBV14|-|-|TRBJ2-7
CASSHQGGAYEQYF
TGTGCCAGCAGCCATCAAGGGGGAGCCTACGAGCAGTACTTC
>TRBV10-3|few|TRBD1|TRBJ2-5
CAISDSGGAGTQYF
TGTGCCATCAGTGACTCAGGGGGCGCAGGGACCCAGTACTTC
>TRBV28|-|TRBD1|TRBJ1-5
CASSILDRVHQPQHF
TGTGCCAGCAGTATACTCGACAGGGTACACCAGCCCCAGCATTTT
>TRBV28|few|TRBD2|TRBJ2-2
CASRWTSGNTGELFF
TGTGCCAGCAGATGGACTAGCGGGAACACCGGGGAGCTGTTTTTT
>TRBV5-1|-|-|TRBJ2-7
CASSLSAGAHEQYF
TGCGCCAGCAGCTTATCCGCAGGGGCCCACGAGCAGTACTTC
>TRBV20-1|many|-|TRBJ2-1
CSARDSARGRNEQFF
TGCAGTGCTAGAGATTCGGCTAGAGGTCGGAATGAGCAGTTCTTC
>TRBV2|few|TRBD1|TRBJ1-1
CASSETGGMNTEAFF
TGTGCCAGCAGTGAAACAGGGGGTATGAACACTGAAGCTTTCTTT
>TRBV7-8|-|-|TRBJ2-5
CASSLSRPLQETQYF
TGTGCCAGCAGCTTATCCCGACCTCTCCAAGAGACCCAGTACTTC
>TRBV20-1|many|TRBD2|TRBJ2-7
CSALAGGPKDLRYF
TGCAGTGCTCTAGCGGGAGGGCCTAAGGATTTGCGGTACTTC
>TRBV5-1|-|TRBD2|TRBJ2-7
CASSRGGRDGTYEQYF
TGCGCCAGCAGCCGGGGGGGCCGGGACGGAACGTACGAGCAGTACTTC
>TRBV10-3|-|TRBD1|TRBJ1-5
CAISESGTGGPPQHF
TGTGCCATCAGTGAGTCGGGGACAGGGGGCCCGCCCCAGCATTTT
>TRBV5-4|-|-|TRBJ2-1
CASSSHRDSNEQFF
TGTGCCAGCAGCTCTCACAGGGACTCCAATGAGCAGTTCTTC
>TRBV4-1|few|-|TRBJ1-1
CASSQDFPGIEAFF
TGCGCCAGCAGCCAAGATTTCCCAGGGATTGAAGCTTTCTTT
>TRBV29-1|-|TRBD2|TRBJ2-7
CSARPGLETYEQYF
TGCAGCGCCCGGCCGGGACTAGAAACCTACGAGCAGTACTTC
>TRBV20-1|-|TRBD2|TRBJ2-3
CSARRTSGSSDTQYF
TGCAGTGCTAGAAGGACTAGCGGGAGTTCAGATACGCAGTATTTT
>TRBV20-1|few|-|TRBJ2-3
CSARRDGSSTDTQYF
TGCAGTGCTAGAAGGGACGGATCTAGCACAGATACGCAGTATTTT
>TRBV12-3/TRBV12-4|-|TRBD1|TRBJ1-1
CASNLGTGFSEAFF
TGTGCCAGCAATTTGGGGACAGGGTTCTCTGAAGCTTTCTTT
>TRBV6-1|many|TRBD1|TRBJ1-5
CASTSGDRGQEGSQPQHF
TGTGCCAGCACCTCCGGGGACAGGGGGCAGGAGGGCAGCCAGCCCCAGCATTTT
>TRBV5-1|many|-|TRBJ1-4
CASSARATNEKLFF
TGCGCCAGCAGCGCCAGAGCAACTAATGAAAAACTGTTTTTT
>TRBV6-2/TRBV6-3|-|TRBD1|TRBJ1-6
CAGRTGANSPLHF
TGTGCCGGAAGGACAGGGGCCAATTCACCCCTCCACTTT
>TRBV12-3/TRBV12-4|few|-|TRBJ1-2
CASNPGQLYGYTF
TGTGCCAGCAACCCGGGGCAACTTTATGGCTACACCTTC
>TRBV25-1|few|TRBD1|TRBJ2-2
CASSEGQAYTGELFF
TGTGCCAGCAGTGAAGGACAGGCCTACACCGGGGAGCTGTTTTTT
>TRBV29-1|many|-|TRBJ2-1
CSADRVQGSSYNEQFF
TGCAGCGCCGACCGCGTTCAGGGAAGCTCCTACAATGAGCAGTTCTTC
>TRBV28|-|-|TRBJ1-5
CASRQAPDQPQHF
TGTGCCAGCAGGCAGGCTCCGGATCAGCCCCAGCATTTT
>TRBV12-3/TRBV12-4|-|-|TRBJ1-2
CASSFADYGYTF
TGTGCCAGCAGTTTCGCGGACTATGGCTACACCTTC